Below, one T cell receptor (beta chain) is given with its context. The antigen is undetermined. Libraries for TCRalpha and TCRbeta carried sample barcodes and unique molecular identifiers via 5'RACE. Each CDR3 protein is one row after TCRdb ran MiXCR on the 5' RACE reads. The sample consists of more than 250,000 distinct CDR3 sequences, around 17% of them appearing once. CDR1 and CDR2 from the germline V gene are LGHNA and YNFKEQ. V was cut by 6 bases and J by 6 bases, with 25 bases left in between. This CDR3 contains 17 residues. This specimen comes from a study of T-cell memory formation after mild COVID-19. Broader study findings: Some clones that responded turned up in pre-infection memory, which suggests that cross-reactive memory joined in. The study found contracting CD4+ clones mainly in CM and EM and contracting CD8+ clones in EMRA.

Sequencing input: PBMCs or a T cell subset sorted from them (not recorded which). This clonotype originated in a man in his late teens or twenties who had mild COVID-19 (a few samples of this study predate the infection). Cell type and time point are not known. The chain couples TRBV4-2 to TRBJ2-3, with D possibly matching TRBD2 (5 bases). CDR3 sequence reads: CASSPQTRRAHGDTQYF. CDR3 DNA: TGTGCCAGCAGTCCTCAGACTCGGCGGGCCCACGGGGATACGCAGTATTTT.